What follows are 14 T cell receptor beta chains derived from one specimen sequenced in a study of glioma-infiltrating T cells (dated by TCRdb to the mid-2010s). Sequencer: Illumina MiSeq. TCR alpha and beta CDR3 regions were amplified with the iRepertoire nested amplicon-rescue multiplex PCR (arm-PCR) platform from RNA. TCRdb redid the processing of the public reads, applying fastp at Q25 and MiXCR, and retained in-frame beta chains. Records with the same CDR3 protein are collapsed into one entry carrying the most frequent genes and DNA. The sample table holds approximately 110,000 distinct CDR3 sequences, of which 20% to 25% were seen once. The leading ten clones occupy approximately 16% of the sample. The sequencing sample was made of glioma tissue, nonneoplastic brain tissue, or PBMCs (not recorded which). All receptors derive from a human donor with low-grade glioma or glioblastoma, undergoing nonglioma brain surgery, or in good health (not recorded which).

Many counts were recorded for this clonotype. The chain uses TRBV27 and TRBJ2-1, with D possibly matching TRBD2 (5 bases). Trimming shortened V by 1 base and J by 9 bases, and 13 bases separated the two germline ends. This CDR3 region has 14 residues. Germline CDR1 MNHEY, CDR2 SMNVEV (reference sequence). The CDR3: CASSLFSLGGEQFF. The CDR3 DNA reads TGTGCCAGCAGTTTATTTTCCCTAGGAGGTGAGCAGTTCTTC.

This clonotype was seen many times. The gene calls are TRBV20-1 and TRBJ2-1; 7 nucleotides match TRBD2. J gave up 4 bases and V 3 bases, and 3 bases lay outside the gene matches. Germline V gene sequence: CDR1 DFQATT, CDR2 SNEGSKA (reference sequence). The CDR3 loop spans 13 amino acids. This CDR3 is CSARSSGYNEQFF. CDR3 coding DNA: TGCAGTGCTAGGTCTAGCGGATACAATGAGCAGTTCTTC.

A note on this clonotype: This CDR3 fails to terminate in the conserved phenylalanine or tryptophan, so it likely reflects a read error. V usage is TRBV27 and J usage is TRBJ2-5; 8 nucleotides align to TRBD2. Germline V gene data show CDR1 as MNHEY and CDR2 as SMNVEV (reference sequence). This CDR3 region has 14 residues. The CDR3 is CPSSQSGREQTQYS. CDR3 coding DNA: TGTCCCAGCAGTCAAAGCGGGAGAGAACAGACCCAGTACTCC.

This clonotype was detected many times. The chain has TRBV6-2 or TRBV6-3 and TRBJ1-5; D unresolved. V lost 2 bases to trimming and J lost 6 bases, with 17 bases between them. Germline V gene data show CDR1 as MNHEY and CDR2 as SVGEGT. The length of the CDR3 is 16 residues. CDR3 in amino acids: CASSYVFGNTGQPQHF. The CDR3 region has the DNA TGTGCCAGCAGTTACGTATTCGGTAATACTGGTCAGCCCCAGCATTTT.

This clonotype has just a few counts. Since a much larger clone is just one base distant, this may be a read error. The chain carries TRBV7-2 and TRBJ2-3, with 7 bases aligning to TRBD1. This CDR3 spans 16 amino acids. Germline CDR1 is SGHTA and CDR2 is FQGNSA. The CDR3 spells CASSLVPRTGTGTQYF. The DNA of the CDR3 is TGTGCCAGCAGCTTAGTCCCCCGGACAGGCACAGGTACGCAGTATTTT.

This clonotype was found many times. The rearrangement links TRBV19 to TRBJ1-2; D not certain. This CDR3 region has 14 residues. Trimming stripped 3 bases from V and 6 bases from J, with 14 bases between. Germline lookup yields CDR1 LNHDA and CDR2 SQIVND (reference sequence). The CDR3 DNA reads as TGTGCCAGTAGTATCCCGAGGGTTGAAGATGGCTACACCTTC. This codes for CASSIPRVEDGYTF.

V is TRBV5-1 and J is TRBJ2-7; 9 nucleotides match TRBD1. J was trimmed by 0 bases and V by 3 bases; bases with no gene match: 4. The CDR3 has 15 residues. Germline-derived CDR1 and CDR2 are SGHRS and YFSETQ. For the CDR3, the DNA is TGCGCCAGCAGCTGGGGACAGGGCGCCTCCTACGAGCAGTACTTC. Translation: CASSWGQGASYEQYF.

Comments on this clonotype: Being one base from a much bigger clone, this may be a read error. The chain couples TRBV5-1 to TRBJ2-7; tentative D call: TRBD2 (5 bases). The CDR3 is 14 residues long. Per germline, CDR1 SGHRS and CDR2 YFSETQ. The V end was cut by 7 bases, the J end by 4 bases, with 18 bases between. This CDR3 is CASHPTPGSYEQYF. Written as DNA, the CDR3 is TGCGCCAGCCATCCTACTCCGGGAAGTTACGAGCAGTACTTC. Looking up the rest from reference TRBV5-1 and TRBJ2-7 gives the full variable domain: KAGVTQTPRYLIKTRGQQVTLSCSPISGHRSVSWYQQTPGQGLQFLFEYFSETQRNKGNFPGRFSGRQFSNSRSEMNVSTLELGDSALYLCASHPTPGSYEQYFGPGTRLTVT.

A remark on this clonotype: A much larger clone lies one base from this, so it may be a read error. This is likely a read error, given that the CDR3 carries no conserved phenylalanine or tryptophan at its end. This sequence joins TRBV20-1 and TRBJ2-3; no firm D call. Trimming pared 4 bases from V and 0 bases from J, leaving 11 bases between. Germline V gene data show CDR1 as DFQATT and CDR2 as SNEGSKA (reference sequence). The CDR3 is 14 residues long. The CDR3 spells CSANPSSSTDTQYL. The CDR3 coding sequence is TGCAGTGCTAACCCTAGTTCTAGCACAGATACGCAGTATCTT.

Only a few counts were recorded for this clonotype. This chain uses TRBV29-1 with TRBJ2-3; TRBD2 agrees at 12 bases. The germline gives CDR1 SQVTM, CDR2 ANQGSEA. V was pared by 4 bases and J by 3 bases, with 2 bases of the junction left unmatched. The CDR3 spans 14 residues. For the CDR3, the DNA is TGCAGCGTTGTTGGACTAGCGGGAACAGATACGCAGTATTTT. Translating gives CSVVGLAGTDTQYF.

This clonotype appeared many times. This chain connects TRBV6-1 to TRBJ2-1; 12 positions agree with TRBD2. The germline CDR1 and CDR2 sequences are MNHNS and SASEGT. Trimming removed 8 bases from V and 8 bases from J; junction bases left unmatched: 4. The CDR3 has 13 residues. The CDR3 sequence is CASLAGGQDEQFF. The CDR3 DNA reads TGTGCCAGCCTAGCGGGAGGGCAAGATGAGCAGTTCTTC.

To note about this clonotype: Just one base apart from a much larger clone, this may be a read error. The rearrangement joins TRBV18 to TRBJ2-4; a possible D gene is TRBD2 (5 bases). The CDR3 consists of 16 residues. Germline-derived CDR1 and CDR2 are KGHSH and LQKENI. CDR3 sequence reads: CASSQDGRLAKNIKYF. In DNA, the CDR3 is TGTGCCAGCAGCCAAGATGGACGTCTAGCCAAAAACATTAAGTACTTC.

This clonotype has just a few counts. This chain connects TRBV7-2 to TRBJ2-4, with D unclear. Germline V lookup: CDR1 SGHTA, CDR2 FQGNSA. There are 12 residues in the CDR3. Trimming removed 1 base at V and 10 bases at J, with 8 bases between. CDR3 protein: CASSLGDGIQYF. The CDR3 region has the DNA TGTGCCAGCAGCTTAGGCGACGGAATTCAGTACTTC.

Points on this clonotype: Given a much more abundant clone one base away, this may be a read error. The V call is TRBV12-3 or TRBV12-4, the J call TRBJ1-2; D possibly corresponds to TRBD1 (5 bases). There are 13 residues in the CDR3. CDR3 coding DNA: TGTGCCAGCAGTTGGGGGGGTAACGATGGCTACACCTTC. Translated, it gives CASSWGGNDGYTF.